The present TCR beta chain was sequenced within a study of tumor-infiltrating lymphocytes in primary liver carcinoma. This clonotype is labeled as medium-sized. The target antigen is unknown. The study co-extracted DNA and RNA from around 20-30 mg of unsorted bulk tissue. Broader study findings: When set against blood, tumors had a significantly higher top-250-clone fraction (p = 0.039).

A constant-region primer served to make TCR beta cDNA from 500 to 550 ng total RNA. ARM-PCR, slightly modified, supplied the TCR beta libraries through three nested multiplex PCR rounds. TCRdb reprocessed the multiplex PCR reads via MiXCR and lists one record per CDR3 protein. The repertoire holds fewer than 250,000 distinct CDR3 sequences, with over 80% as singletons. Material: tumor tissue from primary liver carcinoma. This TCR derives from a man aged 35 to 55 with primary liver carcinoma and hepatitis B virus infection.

The CDR3 sequence: CASSLVGGGYNEQFF. As DNA, the CDR3 is TGTGCCAGCAGTCTCGTCGGGGGGGGTTACAATGAGCAGTTCTTC. The chain recombines TRBV5-4 with TRBJ2-1, with TRBD2 identical over 8 bases. The CDR3 runs 15 residues. The V and J ends lost 5 bases and 4 bases, in that order; junction bases with no gene match: 8. Germline V gene sequence: CDR1 SGHNT, CDR2 YYREEE (reference sequence).